One and the same sample provided the 11 T cell receptor beta chains below, sequenced in a study of CD8+CD57+ T cells in acquired aplastic anemia. Sequenced patients had shown CD8+CD57+ cell expansion by flow cytometry. It was genomic DNA that served as the template for profiling TCR beta VDJ and CDR3. TCRdb re-called the reads through MiXCR, storing one row per CDR3 protein. The sample includes approximately 200,000 distinct CDR3 sequences, 40% to 60% seen only once; the top ten take 15% to 20%. The sample consisted of sorted CD4+, CD8+, or CD8+CD57+ T cells (not recorded which) from PBMCs. Source of these receptors: a human donor with aplastic anemia.

The rearrangement uses TRBV2 and TRBJ1-4; TRBD1 agrees at 8 bases. CDR1 is SNHLY and CDR2 is FYNNEI in the germline V gene. The CDR3 totals 15 residues. V lost 7 bases and J lost 12; bases outside the gene matches: 16. The chain's CDR3 is CASKVGQGREGQLFF. Written as DNA, the CDR3 is TGTGCCAGCAAAGTTGGACAGGGACGGGAAGGACAACTGTTTTTT.

The table lists this clonotype with a count of one. J is TRBJ2-5 and V is TRBV20-1, with 8 bases fitting TRBD1. This CDR3 has 17 amino acids. The germline V gene has CDR1 DFQATT and CDR2 SNEGSKA (reference sequence). The V and J ends lost 4 bases and 1 base, in that order; junction bases with no gene match: 14. In DNA, the CDR3 is TGCAGTGCTACGGGGCAGGGGGCTCTAAACATCCAAGAGACCCAGTACTTC. Protein sequence: CSATGQGALNIQETQYF.

Worth noting for this clonotype: A single base separates this from a much larger clone, so it may be a read error. CDR3 protein: CAGSLARTESEAFF. CDR3 DNA: TGTGCCGGCAGCTTAGCGCGGACAGAATCTGAAGCTTTCTTT. V is TRBV7-6 and J is TRBJ1-1, with D maybe TRBD1 (6 bases). Germline CDR1 and CDR2: SGHVS and FNYEAQ. This CDR3 is built from 14 residues.

The V and J genes are TRBV7-6 and TRBJ2-7; TRBD2 matches at 7 bases. In germline, CDR1 is SGHVS, CDR2 FNYEAQ. V was pared by 1 base and J by 2 bases, with 5 bases of the junction left unmatched. The CDR3 contains 15 residues. The CDR3 coding sequence is TGTGCCAGCAGCTTAGGTGCGGGGGATACCTACGAGCAGTACTTC. It encodes CASSLGAGDTYEQYF.

This clonotype was found once. The chain has TRBV9 and TRBJ1-5; no reliable D call. Per the germline V gene, CDR1 is SGDLS and CDR2 is YYNGEE. Trimming pared 4 bases from V and 3 bases from J, leaving 14 bases between. The CDR3 length is 15 residues. CDR3 sequence reads: CASSPPGRVNQPQHF. CDR3 bases: TGTGCCAGCAGCCCCCCGGGGAGGGTCAATCAGCCCCAGCATTTT.

This clonotype was picked up many times. The chain has TRBV6-6 and TRBJ2-2, with a tentative D call TRBD2 (5 bases). CDR1 and CDR2 from the germline V gene are MNHNY and SVGAGI (reference sequence). V shed 6 bases and J shed 1 base, with 12 bases lying between them. The CDR3 spans 15 residues. The CDR3: CASSDWERNTGELFF. DNA for the CDR3: TGTGCCAGCAGCGACTGGGAGAGGAACACCGGGGAGCTGTTTTTT.

The V call is TRBV10-3, the J call TRBJ1-1; D may be TRBD1 (6 bases). The CDR3 consists of 17 residues. CDR1 and CDR2 (germline): ENHRY, SYGVKD. Trimming left V 1 base short and J 0 bases short, with 15 bases between. CDR3 bases: TGTGCCATCAGTGAGTTTGAGGGGGGATCGGTGAACACTGAAGCTTTCTTT. Translating gives CAISEFEGGSVNTEAFF.

Comments on this clonotype: Given the absence of the conserved phenylalanine or tryptophan at the CDR3 end, a read error is likely. This rearrangement joins TRBV6-6 to TRBJ1-6, with D unresolved. The ends were cut back, 0 bases at V and 11 bases at J, with 17 bases in the middle. Germline CDR1 and CDR2: MNHNY and SVGAGI (reference sequence). The CDR3 is 16 residues long. The CDR3 coding sequence is TGTGCCAGCAGTTACTCGGGTCGACCGGCAGTGGCACCCCTCCACTCT. It yields the protein CASSYSGRPAVAPLHS.

The chain combines TRBV7-3 with TRBJ1-6, with 7 bases matching TRBD1. The CDR3 loop spans 14 amino acids. The J segment lost 9 bases and the V segment lost 4 bases, leaving 6 bases of the junction unmatched. Looked up from germline, CDR1 is SGHTA and CDR2 is FQGTGA. CDR3 in DNA: TGTGCCAGCAGCTCCCAAGGGGGCGGTTCACCCCTCCACTTT. Amino acids: CASSSQGGGSPLHF.

This clonotype was seen many times. The chain links TRBV7-9 to TRBJ1-5; 9 positions match TRBD1. The V and J ends lost 1 base and 2 bases, in that order; junction bases with no gene match: 6. CDR3 length: 17 residues. Germline V gene lookup returns CDR1 SEHNR and CDR2 FQNEAQ (reference sequence). This CDR3 is CASSLDRGRQGNQPQHF. The DNA of the CDR3 is TGTGCCAGCAGCTTAGACAGGGGGCGGCAGGGCAATCAGCCCCAGCATTTT.

The count of this clonotype is one. V and J are TRBV15 and TRBJ1-2; 8 positions agree with TRBD1. Per germline, CDR1 LNHNV and CDR2 YYDKDF (reference sequence). Trimming at V came to 4 bases and at J to 7 bases, leaving 8 bases not matched to a gene. The length of the CDR3 is 14 residues. CDR3 amino acids: CATSTVGQGGGYTF. CDR3 in DNA: TGTGCCACCAGCACTGTAGGACAGGGAGGTGGCTACACCTTC.